A selection of T cell receptor beta chains follows, all from one sample in a study of beta chain features in type 1 diabetes. Sequencing used immunoSEQ multiplex PCR; TCRdb keeps in-frame clones, though not all of them. The sample yields 600,000 to 700,000 clones, 13% seen once. The sequencing sample was made of naive CD4+ T cells from blood. The receptors stem from a man younger than 30 with type 1 diabetes. CDR3s include the opening cysteine and the closing phenylalanine or tryptophan. Fields, in order: V gene, J gene, CDR3 protein.

>TRBV27|TRBJ2-2
CASSFEVPTGELFF
>TRBV13|TRBJ2-1
CASSFRLSSYNEQFF
>TRBV5-8|TRBJ2-3
CASREDADTQYF
>TRBV3-1/TRBV3-2|TRBJ2-1
CASSPPEVF
>TRBV10-3|TRBJ2-3
CAISEWAVSTQYF
>TRBV7-9|TRBJ2-7
CASSSRRIRENDEQYF
>TRBV30|TRBJ2-7
CAWSVGGNTGPYEQYF
>TRBV10-2|TRBJ2-5
CASRPDWETQYF
>TRBV7-9|TRBJ2-2
CASSTAGTGELFF
>TRBV5-1|TRBJ2-7
CASSPTTGRGWEQYF
>TRBV7-9|TRBJ1-1
CATPGTGMTEAFF
>TRBV7-2|TRBJ2-2
CAIKQGARNTGELFF
>TRBV7-9|TRBJ2-7
CASSLPVAATSYEQYF
>TRBV4-2|TRBJ2-6
CASSQGGAGSPSGANVLTF
>TRBV19|TRBJ1-1
CASSIVPTGVGEAFF
>TRBV9|TRBJ1-6
CASSVGPPGAISPLHF
>TRBV29-1|TRBJ2-3
CSTGTTVF
>TRBV2|TRBJ2-1
CASTGGTADPSYNEQFF
>TRBV21-1|TRBJ1-6
CASNWEFSYNSPLHF
>TRBV29-1|TRBJ2-7
CSASREDEQYF
>TRBV5-4|TRBJ2-1
CASHPPMDRGSGEQFF
>TRBV18|TRBJ1-5
CASSPPGTGVFNQPQHF
>TRBV28|TRBJ1-4
CASNTWGGSEKLFF
>TRBV6-5|TRBJ1-2
CASRTIGQIYGYTF
>TRBV15|TRBJ2-2
CATSREAHTGELFF
>TRBV7-9|TRBJ2-7
CASTLSGPSGEQYF
>TRBV14|TRBJ2-7
CASSQLYEQYF
>TRBV10-3|TRBJ1-5
CAISDSGDQPQHF
>TRBV7-9|TRBJ2-3
CASSLGEDTQYF
>TRBV29-1|TRBJ1-2
CSVEDRQNYGYTF
>TRBV7-6|TRBJ1-5
CASSLGGAGSNQPQHF
>TRBV30|TRBJ1-3
CAWSVFFGAAGNTIYF